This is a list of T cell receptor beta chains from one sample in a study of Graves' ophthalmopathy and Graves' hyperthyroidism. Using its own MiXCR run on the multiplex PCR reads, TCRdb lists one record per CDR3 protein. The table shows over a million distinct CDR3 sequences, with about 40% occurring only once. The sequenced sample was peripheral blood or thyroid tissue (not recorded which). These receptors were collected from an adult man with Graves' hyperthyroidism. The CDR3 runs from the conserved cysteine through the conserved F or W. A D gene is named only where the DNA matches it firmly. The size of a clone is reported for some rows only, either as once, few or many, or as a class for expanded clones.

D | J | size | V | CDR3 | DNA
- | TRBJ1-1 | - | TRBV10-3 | CASTPGKNTEAFF | TGTGCCAGCACCCCCGGGAAGAACACTGAAGCTTTCTTT
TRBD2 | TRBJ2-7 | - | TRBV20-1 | CSASSSGSASYEQYF | TGCAGTGCGTCTTCTAGCGGGAGCGCCTCCTACGAGCAGTACTTC
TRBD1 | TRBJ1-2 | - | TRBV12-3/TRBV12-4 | CASSGPGQGNFYGYTF | TGTGCCAGCAGCGGACCGGGACAGGGTAATTTTTACGGCTACACCTTC
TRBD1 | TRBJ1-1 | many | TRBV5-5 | CASSVDRGPPLEAFF | TGTGCCAGCAGCGTCGACAGGGGGCCGCCCCTTGAAGCTTTCTTT
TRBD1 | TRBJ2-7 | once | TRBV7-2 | CASQGAEQYF | TGTGCCAGCCAGGGGGCCGAGCAGTACTTC
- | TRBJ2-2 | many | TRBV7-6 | CASTHGNTGELFF | TGTGCCAGCACCCACGGGAACACCGGGGAGCTGTTTTTT
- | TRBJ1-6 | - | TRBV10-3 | CAISPGAYNSPLHF | TGTGCCATCAGTCCAGGGGCCTATAATTCACCCCTCCACTTT
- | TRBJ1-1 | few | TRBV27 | CASREMGNTEAFF | TGTGCCAGCAGAGAGATGGGGAACACTGAAGCTTTCTTT
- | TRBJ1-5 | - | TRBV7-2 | CASSLGGPPNQPQHF | TGTGCCAGCAGCTTAGGGGGACCGCCAAATCAGCCCCAGCATTTT
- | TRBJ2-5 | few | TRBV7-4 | CASSVEGGWETQYF | TGTGCCAGCAGCGTAGAGGGGGGCTGGGAGACCCAGTACTTC
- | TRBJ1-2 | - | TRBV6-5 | CASSYSVGGAGGYTF | TGTGCCAGCAGTTACTCTGTGGGGGGCGCCGGCGGCTACACCTTC
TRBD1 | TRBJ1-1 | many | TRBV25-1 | CASSVNRGPEAFF | TGTGCCAGCAGTGTCAACAGGGGGCCTGAAGCTTTCTTT
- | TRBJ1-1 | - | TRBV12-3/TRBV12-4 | CASSLNRWGGGGTEAFF | TGTGCCAGCAGTTTAAATCGTTGGGGGGGAGGGGGCACTGAAGCTTTCTTT
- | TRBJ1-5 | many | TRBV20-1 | CSASTPDSYNQPQHF | TGCAGTGCTAGTACCCCCGACAGCTACAATCAGCCCCAGCATTTT
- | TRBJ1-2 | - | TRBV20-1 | CSARDGNVAYGYTF | TGCAGTGCCAGAGACGGGAACGTCGCATATGGCTACACCTTC
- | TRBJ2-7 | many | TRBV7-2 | CASSFRARQMAREQYF | TGTGCCAGCAGCTTTAGAGCCCGGCAGATGGCCCGCGAGCAGTACTTC
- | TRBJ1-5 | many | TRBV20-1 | CSVPRARGGSNQPQHF | TGCAGTGTTCCCCGGGCCAGGGGTGGTAGCAATCAGCCCCAGCATTTT
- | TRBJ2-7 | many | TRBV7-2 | CASSKGGSSSYEQYF | TGTGCCAGCAGCAAAGGGGGTTCTTCCTCCTACGAGCAGTACTTC
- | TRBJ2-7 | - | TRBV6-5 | CASSSGTQESYEQYF | TGTGCCAGCAGCTCCGGGACACAAGAAAGTTACGAGCAGTACTTC
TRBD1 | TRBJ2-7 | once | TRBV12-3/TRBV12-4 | CASSFRPGQVVDEQYF | TGTGCCAGCAGTTTTCGCCCGGGACAGGTGGTTGACGAGCAGTACTTC
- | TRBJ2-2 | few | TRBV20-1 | CSARRSLGESEGGELFF | TGCAGTGCTAGGAGATCACTAGGAGAAAGCGAGGGCGGGGAGCTGTTTTTT
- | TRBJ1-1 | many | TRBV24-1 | CATSDTTGNTEAFF | TGTGCCACCAGTGACACGACAGGGAACACTGAAGCTTTCTTT
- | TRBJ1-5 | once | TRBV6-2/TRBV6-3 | CASSYMAPGGDHSNQPQHF | TGTGCAAGCAGTTACATGGCCCCTGGCGGGGATCATAGCAATCAGCCCCAGCATTTT
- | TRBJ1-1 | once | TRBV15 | CATRGLDSYTEAFF | TGTGCCACCAGGGGGCTCGACAGCTACACTGAAGCTTTCTTT
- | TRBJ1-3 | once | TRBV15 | CATSRERAGSGNTIYF | TGTGCCACCAGCAGAGAAAGGGCAGGCTCTGGAAACACCATATATTTT
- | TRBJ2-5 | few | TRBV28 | CASSLSRQGWATQYF | TGTGCCAGCAGTTTATCTCGGCAGGGGTGGGCGACCCAGTACTTC
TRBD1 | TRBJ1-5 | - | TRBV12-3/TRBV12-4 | CASSGTGATRETQHF | TGTGCCAGCAGCGGGACAGGGGCGACCAGAGAGACCCAGCATTTT
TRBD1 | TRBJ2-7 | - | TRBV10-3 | CAISATGGSLYYEQYF | TGTGCCATCAGCGCGACAGGGGGCTCCCTCTACTACGAGCAGTACTTC
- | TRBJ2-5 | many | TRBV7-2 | CASSLVGGQAETQYF | TGTGCCAGCAGCTTAGTTGGAGGGCAGGCGGAGACCCAGTACTTC
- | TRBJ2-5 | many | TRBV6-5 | CASSYLRGTQYF | TGTGCCAGCAGTTACCTCCGTGGGACCCAGTACTTC
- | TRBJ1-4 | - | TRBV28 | CASSFTPGPGGEKLFF | TGTGCCAGCAGTTTTACCCCCGGGCCTGGAGGTGAAAAACTGTTTTTT
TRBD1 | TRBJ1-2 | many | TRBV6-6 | CASSYSRDRGNYGYTF | TGTGCCAGCAGTTACTCCAGGGACAGGGGCAACTATGGCTACACCTTC
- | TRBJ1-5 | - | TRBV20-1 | CSATPRDNYSNQPQHF | TGCAGTGCCACCCCACGGGACAACTATAGCAATCAGCCCCAGCATTTT
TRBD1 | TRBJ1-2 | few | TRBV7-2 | CASSVNRGRRYGYTF | TGTGCCAGCAGCGTCAACAGGGGGCGGAGATATGGCTACACCTTC
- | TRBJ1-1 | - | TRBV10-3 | CASSYSRLEAFF | TGTGCCAGCAGTTACTCAAGACTGGAAGCTTTCTTT
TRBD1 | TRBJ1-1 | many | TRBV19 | CASSTVDRPNTEAFF | TGTGCCAGTAGTACGGTGGACAGGCCTAACACTGAAGCTTTCTTT
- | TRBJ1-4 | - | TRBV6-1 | CASRSQGFGSNEKLFF | TGTGCCAGCAGATCACAGGGATTTGGGTCTAATGAAAAACTGTTTTTT
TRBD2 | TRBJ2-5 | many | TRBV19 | CASSIAVAGETQYF | TGTGCCAGTAGTATAGCTGTAGCGGGAGAGACCCAGTACTTC
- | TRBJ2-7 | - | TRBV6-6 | CASSHPGTQTGEQYF | TGTGCCAGCAGCCACCCCGGGACGCAAACGGGGGAGCAGTACTTC
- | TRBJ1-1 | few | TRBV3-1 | CASSQVVLGNTEAFF | TGTGCCAGCAGCCAAGTCGTCTTGGGGAACACTGAAGCTTTCTTT
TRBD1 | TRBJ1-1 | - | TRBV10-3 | CATSPGQVTYEGTEAFF | TGTGCCACCAGCCCGGGACAGGTAACTTATGAAGGCACTGAAGCTTTCTTT
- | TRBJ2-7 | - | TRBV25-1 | CASLLGGPRGEQYF | TGTGCCAGCTTACTCGGCGGGCCCCGGGGCGAGCAGTACTTC
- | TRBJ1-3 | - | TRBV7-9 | CASSLGRLDTIYF | TGTGCCAGCAGCTTGGGACGCCTGGACACCATATATTTT
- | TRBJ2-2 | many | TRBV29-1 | CSVEGALRNTGELFF | TGCAGCGTTGAGGGGGCCCTTAGGAACACCGGGGAGCTGTTTTTT